This T cell receptor beta chain derives from a study of cytomegalovirus exposure and HLA in healthy donors. The CDR3 loop spans 13 amino acids. With 1 base removed from V and 4 bases from J, the gap between germline ends came to 7 bases. Germline CDR1 LNHNV, CDR2 YYDKDF (reference sequence). This clone was found a few times. Its specificity is not known. The study, taken as a whole, reports: Analysis was performed later, and it showed HLA-associated TCR beta chains to be more clonally expanded than equally common others. Earlier analysis looked at TCR beta V segments, and most were productive about 87% or about 30% of the time. V segments that were indistinguishable, TRBV6-2 and TRBV6-3 among them, were omitted from analysis.

Amplification used 60 Vbeta primers and 13 Jbeta primers. Assay used: immunoSEQ multiplex PCR; TCRdb lists only in-frame clones, some missing. The sample has some 180,000 clones; roughly 13% are singletons. Input material: PBMCs. V gene TRBV15 combines with J gene TRBJ1-2, with D maybe TRBD1 (5 bases). This sequence originates from a man aged 45-65 years in good health and CMV-seropositive. This chain's CDR3 is CATSRVGGYGYTF. CDR3 coding DNA: TGTGCCACCAGCAGAGTCGGGGGCTATGGCTACACCTTC.